This TCR beta chain came from a study of tumor and adjacent non-tumor tissue in lung cancer. For the study at large: Histology: about a dozen adenocarcinoma, a couple of squamous cell carcinoma, 1 small cell lung cancer. Study-level results: Higher tumor TCR diversity was associated with shorter survival.

This clonotype has ten or more counts. What it binds is not known. TCRbeta libraries were built with three rounds of nested PCR, modified from ARM-PCR. TCRdb passed the multiplex PCR reads through MiXCR, listing each CDR3 protein once. Here the sample spans 120,000 or so distinct CDR3 sequences, about 80% being singletons. No cell sorting was done before RNA was extracted from the tissue. This CDR3 is 15 amino acids long. Germline CDR1 and CDR2: DFQATT and SNEGSKA (reference sequence). J was trimmed by 6 bases and V by 5 bases; bases with no gene match: 10. This TCR was recovered from a man between 65 and 80 years old with non-small cell lung cancer. The source material was lung tumor tissue. The J gene is TRBJ2-4, the V gene TRBV20-1; 10 nucleotides align to TRBD1. CDR3 coding DNA: TGCAGTGCTGCCGAGGGACAGGGGTTCGGAAACATTCAGTACTTC. Translating it yields CSAAEGQGFGNIQYF.